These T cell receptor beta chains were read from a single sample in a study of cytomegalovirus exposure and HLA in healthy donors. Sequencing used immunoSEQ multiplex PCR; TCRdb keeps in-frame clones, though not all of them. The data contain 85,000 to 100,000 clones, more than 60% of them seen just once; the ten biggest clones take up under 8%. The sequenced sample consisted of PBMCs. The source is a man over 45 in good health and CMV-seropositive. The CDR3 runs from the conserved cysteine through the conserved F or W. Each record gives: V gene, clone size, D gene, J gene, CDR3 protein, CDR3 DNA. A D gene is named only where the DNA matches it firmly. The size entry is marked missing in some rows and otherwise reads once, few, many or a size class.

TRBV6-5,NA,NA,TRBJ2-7,CASRNLGGANEQYF,TGTGCCAGCAGAAATCTAGGGGGGGCCAACGAGCAGTACTTC
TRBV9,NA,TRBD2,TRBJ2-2,CASSAGGDNTGELFF,TGTGCCAGCAGCGCGGGGGGGGACAACACCGGGGAGCTGTTTTTT
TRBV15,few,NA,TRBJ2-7,CATSRDRYRGGGEQYF,TGTGCCACCAGCAGAGATAGGTACAGGGGAGGTGGCGAGCAGTACTTC
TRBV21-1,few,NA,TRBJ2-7,CASSPRDRGRHEQYF,TGTGCCAGCAGCCCCCGGGACAGGGGCAGGCACGAGCAGTACTTC
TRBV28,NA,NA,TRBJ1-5,CAIHSSYSNQPQHF,TGTGCCATTCACTCCTCATATAGCAATCAGCCCCAGCATTTT
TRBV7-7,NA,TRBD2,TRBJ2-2,CASATSGGAVTGELFF,TGTGCCAGCGCTACTAGCGGGGGGGCGGTCACCGGGGAGCTGTTTTTT
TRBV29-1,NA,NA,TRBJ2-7,CSAEDSYEQYF,TGCAGCGCCGAGGACAGTTACGAGCAGTACTTC
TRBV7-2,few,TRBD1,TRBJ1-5,CASSQRPGGGGNQPQHF,TGTGCCAGCAGCCAACGACCCGGAGGGGGCGGTAATCAGCCCCAGCATTTT
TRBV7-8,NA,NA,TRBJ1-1,CASSFMNTEAFF,TGTGCCAGCAGCTTTATGAACACTGAAGCTTTCTTT
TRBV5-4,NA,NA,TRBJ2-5,CASSLSQGETQYF,TGTGCCAGCAGCTTAAGCCAGGGTGAGACCCAGTACTTC
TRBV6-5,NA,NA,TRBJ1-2,CASLSRQARYGYTF,TGTGCCAGTCTAAGCCGACAGGCCCGCTATGGCTACACCTTC
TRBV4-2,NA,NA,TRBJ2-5,CASSQGGALETQYF,TGTGCCAGCAGCCAAGGAGGAGCTCTGGAGACCCAGTACTTC
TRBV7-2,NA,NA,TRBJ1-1,CASSFFTSGRTEAFF,TGTGCCAGCAGCTTCTTCACTTCGGGGAGGACTGAAGCTTTCTTT
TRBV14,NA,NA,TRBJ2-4,CASSQDRNIQYF,TGTGCCAGCAGCCAAGACCGAAACATTCAGTACTTC
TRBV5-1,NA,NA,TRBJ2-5,CASSLSETQYF,TGCGCCAGCAGCTTGTCTGAGACCCAGTACTTC
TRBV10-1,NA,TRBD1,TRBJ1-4,CASSAPEWTGHEKLFF,TGCGCCAGCAGTGCCCCCGAGTGGACAGGGCACGAAAAACTGTTTTTT
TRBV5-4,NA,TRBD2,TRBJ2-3,CAIDGSAGERTDTQYF,TGTGCCATCGATGGGTCCGCGGGGGAACGCACAGATACGCAGTATTTT
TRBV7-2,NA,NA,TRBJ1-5,CASSLGGRLSNQPQNF,TGTGCCAGCAGCTTAGGAGGTAGACTTAGCAATCAGCCCCAGAATTTT
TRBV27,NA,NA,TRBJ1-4,CASSLSVGATNEKLFF,TGTGCCAGCAGTTTAAGTGTCGGTGCAACTAATGAAAAACTGTTTTTT
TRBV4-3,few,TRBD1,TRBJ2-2,CASSQETGYIGGELFF,TGCGCCAGCAGCCAAGAGACAGGGTATATCGGCGGGGAGCTGTTTTTT
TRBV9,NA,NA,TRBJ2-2,CASSVAGANTGELFF,TGTGCCAGCAGCGTCGCAGGGGCGAACACCGGGGAGCTGTTTTTT
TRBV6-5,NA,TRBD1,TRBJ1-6,CASRPGQHNSPLHF,TGTGCCAGCAGACCGGGACAGCATAATTCACCCCTCCACTTT